The 24 T cell receptor beta chains below all came from one sample that was sequenced in a study of blood T cell repertoires in COVID-19. TCRdb's table, derived via immunoSEQ multiplex PCR, lists solely in-frame clones and lacks some. Of 280,000 or so clones listed, about 90% were seen once; the top ten hold 2% to 2.5%. The material sequenced was peripheral blood. The receptors come from a woman younger than 45 who had recovered from COVID-19.

The chain links TRBV10-3 to TRBJ2-7; tentative D call: TRBD2 (6 bases). In germline, CDR1 is ENHRY, CDR2 SYGVKD. With 4 bases removed from V and 5 bases from J, the gap between germline ends came to 15 bases. There are 14 residues in the CDR3. CDR3 nucleotides: TGTGCCATCAGTGCAGAGGTGCGGGACCACGAGCAGTACTTC. It translates to CAISAEVRDHEQYF.

The CDR3 sequence: CASSFRSELARTSYEQYF. CDR3 bases: TGCGCCAGCAGTTTTCGGTCCGAACTAGCCCGAACCTCCTACGAGCAGTACTTC. The chain employs TRBV5-1 and TRBJ2-7; a weak D match, TRBD2 (6 bases). Germline loops: CDR1 SGHRS, CDR2 YFSETQ. V was shortened by 5 bases and J by 0 bases, with 24 bases between the two germline ends. CDR3 length: 18 residues.

This chain uses TRBV9 with TRBJ2-3, with 8 bases matching TRBD2. The trim removed 0 bases at V and 5 bases at J, leaving 5 bases unmatched. CDR3 length: 15 residues. Germline V CDR1 and CDR2: SGDLS, YYNGEE. Here the CDR3 DNA reads TGTGCCAGCAGCGTAGGCGTGACTAGCGTAGATACGCAGTATTTT. This sequence encodes CASSVGVTSVDTQYF.

In DNA, the CDR3 is TGCGCCAGCAGCTTGGAGGCAGGGGATGTAGGGGGCTACACCTTC. Protein sequence: CASSLEAGDVGGYTF. The J gene is TRBJ1-2, the V gene TRBV5-1; D is possibly TRBD1 (6 bases). Trimming stripped 0 bases from V and 8 bases from J, with 17 bases between. This CDR3 is built from 15 residues. Germline V CDR1 and CDR2: SGHRS, YFSETQ.

This clone has only a few counts. This chain connects TRBV5-1 to TRBJ2-2; D may be TRBD2 (5 bases). CDR1 is SGHRS and CDR2 is YFSETQ in the germline V gene. There are 14 residues in the CDR3. V dropped 5 bases and J dropped 4 bases, with 12 bases sitting between them. The CDR3 region has the DNA TGCGCCAGCAGACCCGTAGGAGGCACCGGGGAGCTGTTTTTT. It specifies CASRPVGGTGELFF.

J is TRBJ1-2 and V is TRBV4-1; a weak D match, TRBD1 (5 bases). Trimming removed 1 base from V and 8 bases from J, with 17 bases in between. This CDR3 region has 15 residues. CDR1 is MGHRA and CDR2 is YSYEKL in the germline V gene. CDR3 region: CASSQVGVRERGYTF. CDR3 coding DNA: TGCGCCAGCAGCCAAGTAGGCGTCAGGGAACGGGGCTACACCTTC.

The J gene is TRBJ1-6, the V gene TRBV28; 12 positions agree with TRBD1. Germline values: CDR1 MDHEN, CDR2 SYDVKM. J gave up 7 bases and V 5 bases, and 9 bases lay outside the gene matches. The CDR3 has 17 residues. In DNA, the CDR3 is TGTGCCAGCAGTCCCCCGGGACAGGGGGCTCGGAATTCACCCCTCCACTTT. This encodes CASSPPGQGARNSPLHF.

The chain joins TRBV21-1 to TRBJ1-5. TRBV21-1 counts as a pseudogene. CDR3 length: 16 residues. CDR3 in amino acids: CASSPQFGERNQPQHF. The CDR3 region has the DNA TGTGCCAGCAGCCCTCAATTCGGTGAACGCAATCAGCCCCAGCATTTT.

J is TRBJ2-1 and V is TRBV2; TRBD1 is a possible D gene (6 bases). V lost 8 bases and J 10 bases, leaving 21 bases between the germline ends. CDR3 size: 14 residues. Germline CDR1 and CDR2: SNHLY and FYNNEI. CDR3 sequence (DNA): TGTGCCAGCGGTTTTACAGGGTATGTGGGAGAGCAGTTCTTC. This encodes CASGFTGYVGEQFF.

J is TRBJ1-2 and V is TRBV7-9, with TRBD1 matching 10 bases. Germline loops: CDR1 SEHNR, CDR2 FQNEAQ (reference sequence). The V segment lost 1 base and the J segment 4 bases; nucleotides outside the gene matches: 6. This CDR3 comprises 16 residues. The CDR3 loop is CASSLGRGTGAYGYTF. CDR3 DNA: TGTGCCAGCAGCTTAGGGAGGGGGACAGGGGCCTATGGCTACACCTTC.

The chain combines TRBV11-2 with TRBJ2-4, with a tentative D call TRBD2 (5 bases). This CDR3 is 18 amino acids long. The germline V gene encodes CDR1 SGHAT and CDR2 FQNNGV. V shed 6 bases and J shed 0 bases, with 21 bases lying between them. The chain's CDR3 is CASRELRGRGLAKNIQYF. As DNA, the CDR3 is TGTGCCAGCAGAGAGTTGAGAGGGCGTGGGCTAGCCAAAAACATTCAGTACTTC.

V gene TRBV5-1 combines with J gene TRBJ2-1; TRBD2 agrees at 10 bases. The V gene end was trimmed by 3 bases and the J gene end by 8 bases; junction bases not matched to a gene: 5. Looked up from germline, CDR1 is SGHRS and CDR2 is YFSETQ. The length of the CDR3 is 14 residues. The CDR3: CASSSGLALDEQFF. The CDR3 nucleotides are TGCGCCAGCAGCTCGGGACTAGCGCTAGATGAGCAGTTCTTC.

The V and J genes are TRBV14 and TRBJ2-3; D unclear. V lost 1 base, J lost 1 base, and 9 bases lay in between. Germline V CDR1 and CDR2: SGHDN, FVKESK. The CDR3 has 15 amino acids. The CDR3 loop is CASSQGLRGTDTQYF. CDR3 sequence (DNA): TGTGCCAGCAGCCAAGGGCTCCGGGGCACAGATACGCAGTATTTT.

The chain has TRBV7-2 and TRBJ1-2, with 7 nucleotides matching TRBD1. The CDR3 is 13 amino acids. The V gene end was trimmed by 3 bases and the J gene end by 4 bases; junction bases not matched to a gene: 2. The V gene's germline CDR1 is SGHTA and CDR2 FQGNSA. Here the CDR3 DNA reads TGTGCCAGCAGCTTTGAGGGGGCCTATGGCTACACCTTC. Its translation: CASSFEGAYGYTF. Together with reference TRBV7-2 and TRBJ1-2, the CDR3 gives the full variable domain: GAGVSQSPSNKVTEKGKDVELRCDPISGHTALYWYRQSLGQGLEFLIYFQGNSAPDKSGLPSDRFSAERTGGSVSTLTIQRTQQEDSAVYLCASSFEGAYGYTFGSGTRLTVV.

CDR3 coding DNA: TGTGCCAGCAGCCCCAACGGAGCGGGGTCAGGCGGGGAGCTGTTTTTT. Protein: CASSPNGAGSGGELFF. J is TRBJ2-2 and V is TRBV9; 7 nucleotides line up with TRBD2. The CDR3 runs to 16 residues. Germline V gene sequence: CDR1 SGDLS, CDR2 YYNGEE. V was pared by 4 bases and J by 7 bases, with 13 bases of the junction left unmatched.

This chain joins TRBV3-1 (or the pseudogene TRBV3-2) and TRBJ2-3; D is possibly TRBD2 (5 bases). This CDR3 has 15 residues. The germline gives CDR1 LGHDT, CDR2 YNNKEL (reference sequence). Trimming shortened V by 3 bases and J by 0 bases, and 10 bases separated the two germline ends. CDR3 sequence: CASSHAGPSTDTQYF. The CDR3 coding sequence is TGTGCCAGCAGCCACGCGGGTCCTAGCACAGATACGCAGTATTTT.

This chain connects TRBV27 to TRBJ2-5; 9 bases match TRBD2. CDR1 is MNHEY and CDR2 is SMNVEV in the germline V gene (reference sequence). The V and J ends lost 0 bases and 2 bases, in that order; junction bases with no gene match: 7. This CDR3 has 17 residues. The CDR3 DNA is TGTGCCAGCAGTTTATCGAAGAGACTAGCGGTTCAAGAGACCCAGTACTTC. It translates to CASSLSKRLAVQETQYF.

The J gene is TRBJ1-5, the V gene TRBV6-5; 9 bases line up with TRBD1. The CDR3 has 15 residues. The ends lost 7 bases at V and 4 bases at J; junction bases unmatched: 8. CDR1 is MNHEY and CDR2 is SVGAGI in the germline V gene. The CDR3 DNA reads TGTGCCAGCAACCTGGGACAGGGATGGAATCAGCCCCAGCATTTT. Translating gives CASNLGQGWNQPQHF.

The chain combines TRBV15 with TRBJ2-1, with 10 bases matching TRBD1. The CDR3 has 17 amino acids. Germline V gene lookup returns CDR1 LNHNV and CDR2 YYDKDF (reference sequence). J gave up 5 bases and V 1 base, and 8 bases lay outside the gene matches. This CDR3 is CATSRGGTGVLNNEQFF. The CDR3 bases are TGTGCCACCAGCAGAGGTGGGACAGGGGTACTTAACAATGAGCAGTTCTTC.

This chain connects TRBV5-4 to TRBJ2-1; tentatively, D is TRBD2 (7 bases). This CDR3 comprises 17 residues. Germline V gene lookup returns CDR1 SGHNT and CDR2 YYREEE (reference sequence). V lost 2 bases to trimming and J lost 2 bases, with 17 bases between them. CDR3 residues: CASSLRLSGDTYNEQFF. For the CDR3, the DNA is TGTGCCAGCAGCTTACGACTAAGCGGGGACACCTACAATGAGCAGTTCTTC.

Notes on this clone: Its ends do not fully match the called genes, so a read error is possible. The chain recombines TRBV7-7 with TRBJ2-5, with D perhaps matching TRBD1 (5 bases). The CDR3 loop spans 16 amino acids. Germline V gives CDR1 SSHAT, CDR2 FNYEAQ (reference sequence). CDR3 region: CASSLWPGQYQETQYF. The CDR3 bases are TGTGCTAGCAGCTTATGGCCAGGGCAGTACCAAGAGACCCAGTACTTC.

The chain joins TRBV6-5 to TRBJ1-1; no reliable D call. Trimming pared 5 bases from V and 8 bases from J, leaving 9 bases between. The CDR3 has 11 residues. CDR1 is MNHEY and CDR2 is SVGAGI in the germline V gene. The CDR3 loop is CASSTTGEAFF. CDR3 bases: TGTGCCAGCAGTACGACTGGCGAAGCTTTCTTT.

This clone has more than one count but fewer than ten. The chain employs TRBV6-2 or TRBV6-3 and TRBJ2-7; TRBD2 matches at 9 bases. Per germline, CDR1 MNHEY and CDR2 SVGEGT. V lost 2 bases, J lost 6 bases, and 11 bases stayed unmatched. CDR3 size: 16 residues. This CDR3 reads CASSYPLLAGTSEQYF. The CDR3 DNA is TGTGCCAGCAGTTACCCCCTGCTAGCGGGGACCAGCGAGCAGTACTTC.

In this sample, this clone turned up a few times. The gene calls are TRBV7-2 and TRBJ2-7; 11 nucleotides line up with TRBD2. This CDR3 is built from 15 residues. Germline lookup yields CDR1 SGHTA and CDR2 FQGNSA. V shed 5 bases and J 2 bases; nucleotides not matched to a gene: 5. The CDR3 nucleotides are TGTGCCAGCAGCCATACTAGCGGGGGTGCCTACGAGCAGTACTTC. It encodes CASSHTSGGAYEQYF.